This record covers a single T cell receptor beta chain. The data belong to a study of shared clonotypes between healthy human individuals. Repertoires were generated with immunoSEQ multiplex PCR, while TCRdb's copy carries only in-frame clones and drops some. The table records 2 million or so clones, roughly 96% of them present only once. Germline CDR1 reads LNHDA; CDR2 reads SQIVND (reference sequence). Trimming left V 4 bases short and J 0 bases short, with 9 bases between. The CDR3 runs to 14 residues. Sequenced material: naive CD4+ T cells sorted from blood. Subset meaning: CD45RA+ positively selected. The chain combines TRBV19 with TRBJ2-5; possible D gene TRBD1, 6 bases. The source is a man between 18 and 29 years old in good health. The CDR3 bases are TGTGCCAGTAGTAGGACAGCTTACCAAGAGACCCAGTACTTC. Translation gives CASSRTAYQETQYF.